The sequence of this T cell receptor beta chain was determined in a study of blood T cell repertoires in COVID-19. About the research overall: Whether acute or convalescent, the COVID-19 samples came from the United States, Italy and Spain. In each case, the material was cDNA or gDNA derived from T cells, B-cell-depleted T cells, or PBMCs.

The V and J ends lost 5 bases and 4 bases, in that order; junction bases with no gene match: 21. The CDR3 runs 21 residues. From germline, CDR1 is LGHDT and CDR2 YNNKEL (reference sequence). The data were produced by immunoSEQ multiplex PCR, yet TCRdb's version contains in-frame clones alone and is incomplete. The sample yields 120,000 to 150,000 clones, 88% seen once. The chain carries TRBV3-1 (or the pseudogene TRBV3-2) and TRBJ2-5; TRBD2 aligns across 14 bases. The TCR sequence derives from a human donor in a cohort sampled during active COVID-19. The sequenced sample was peripheral blood. CDR3 coding DNA: TGTGCCAGCAGCTCCACCTTGGGGACTAGCGGGGGCCCGGCGCGACGAGAGACCCAGTACTTC. Protein: CASSSTLGTSGGPARRETQYF.